The T cell receptor (beta chain) described here comes from a study of CD8 T cells in Susac syndrome. Study observations and caveats: Only a relatively small number of individuals were included in the TCR sequencing and HLA analysis.

RNA totalling about 0.5 to 1 ug underwent reverse transcription with random hexamers. Coverage of TCR beta CDR3 amplification by immunoSEQ multiplex PCR extended to 54 Vbeta and 13 Jbeta. Via MiXCR, TCRdb re-called the immunoSEQ multiplex PCR reads, giving one row per CDR3 protein. The table lists approximately 150,000 distinct CDR3 sequences, about 91% of them singletons. This CDR3 contains 16 residues. CDR1 and CDR2 from the germline V gene are SGDLS and YYNGEE. J was trimmed by 1 base and V by 2 bases; bases with no gene match: 3. Comments on this clonotype: Its antigen is not known.

CD8+ and CD4+ T cells from blood underwent TCR beta sequencing. Negative isolation yielded CD4+ and CD8+ T cells, and FACS enriched TEMRA cells. Sequencing was carried out using CD4+ T cells from PBMCs. The origin of this receptor is a human donor in good health. This chain joins TRBV9 and TRBJ2-2; 9 nucleotides match TRBD1. The CDR3 DNA follows: TGTGCCAGCAGCGTCGGGACAGGGCTGAACACCGGGGAGCTGTTTTTT. This encodes CASSVGTGLNTGELFF. The entire variable domain, with the rest obtained from reference TRBV9 and TRBJ2-2, is as follows: DSGVTQTPKHLITATGQRVTLRCSPRSGDLSVYWYQQSLDQGLQFLIQYYNGEERAKGNILERFSAQQFPDLHSELNLSSLELGDSALYFCASSVGTGLNTGELFFGEGSRLTVL.